The 27 T cell receptor beta chains below all came from one sample that was sequenced in a study of cytomegalovirus exposure and HLA in healthy donors. It was with 60 Vbeta and 13 Jbeta primers that the PCR ran. Method: immunoSEQ multiplex PCR; TCRdb's copy keeps in-frame clones and lacks some. The sample lists 55,000 to 70,000 clones, 65% to 90% occurring once. Sequencing was carried out using PBMCs. Source of these receptors: a human donor in good health.

This chain joins TRBV5-6 and TRBJ2-7; D is possibly TRBD2 (5 bases). Trimming shortened V by 4 bases and J by 3 bases, and 5 bases separated the two germline ends. The CDR3 is 11 residues long. Germline V lookup: CDR1 SGHDT, CDR2 YYEEEE. The CDR3 DNA follows: TGTGCCAGCAGCCGGGACTACGAGCAGTACTTC. It translates to CASSRDYEQYF.

The chain links TRBV2 to TRBJ1-1; 8 bases are a match to TRBD1. CDR3 size: 14 residues. After removal of 7 bases from V and 5 bases from J, the junction contained 9 bases not matched to a gene. Germline-derived CDR1 and CDR2 are SNHLY and FYNNEI. In nucleotides, the CDR3 is TGTGCCAGCAAAGACAGGGGCGCGGGGACTGAAGCTTTCTTT. Amino acid sequence: CASKDRGAGTEAFF.

This chain links TRBV2 with TRBJ2-3, with TRBD1 as a possible D gene (5 bases). Germline loops: CDR1 SNHLY, CDR2 FYNNEI. Trimming removed 2 bases at V and 2 bases at J, with 8 bases between. This CDR3 has 14 residues. The CDR3 spells CASSERTITDTQYF. CDR3 sequence (DNA): TGTGCCAGCAGTGAACGGACAATCACAGATACGCAGTATTTT.

J is TRBJ2-5 and V is TRBV7-2; D not resolved. The germline CDR1 and CDR2 sequences are SGHTA and FQGNSA. The CDR3 runs 17 residues. V gave up 1 base and J gave up 1 base, with 16 bases separating them. CDR3 in amino acids: CASSLGLEIGSQETQYF. CDR3 DNA: TGTGCCAGCAGCTTAGGTCTCGAGATCGGGTCCCAAGAGACCCAGTACTTC.

This chain uses TRBV28 with TRBJ2-3; a possible D gene is TRBD2 (6 bases). CDR1 and CDR2 (germline): MDHEN, SYDVKM. There are 15 residues in the CDR3. V was trimmed by 5 bases and J by 3 bases, leaving 15 bases between them. The CDR3 here is CASSRIDGSTDTQYF. CDR3 nucleotides: TGTGCCAGCAGTCGCATCGACGGGAGTACAGATACGCAGTATTTT.

The chain recombines TRBV4-2 with TRBJ2-7; TRBD1 matches at 7 bases. Per germline, CDR1 LGHNA and CDR2 YNFKEQ. The CDR3 contains 12 residues. Trimming cost V 2 bases and J 6 bases; bases outside gene matches: 1. The CDR3: CASSQTGVEQYF. The CDR3 DNA follows: TGTGCCAGCAGCCAAACAGGGGTCGAGCAGTACTTC.

This clone was seen more than once but under ten times. The chain employs TRBV11-3 and TRBJ2-5, with 11 bases lining up with TRBD1. CDR1 is SGHNT and CDR2 is YENEEA in the germline V gene. The CDR3 runs to 16 residues. The J segment lost 4 bases and the V segment lost 5 bases, leaving 9 bases of the junction unmatched. The CDR3 nucleotides read TGTGCCAGCAGCCACGGACAGGGGGCTAATAGAGAGACCCAGTACTTC. It is translated as CASSHGQGANRETQYF.

The V call is TRBV7-3, the J call TRBJ2-1; D perhaps matches TRBD2 (6 bases). From germline, CDR1 is SGHTA and CDR2 FQGTGA. The CDR3 extends over 16 amino acids. V lost 1 base, J lost 1 base, and 11 bases lay in between. DNA of the CDR3: TGTGCCAGCAGCTTAAGTGGCGGGGTATCCTACAATGAGCAGTTCTTC. It yields the protein CASSLSGGVSYNEQFF.

V gene TRBV19 combines with J gene TRBJ2-6; possibly TRBD1 for D (5 bases). The CDR3 consists of 14 residues. CDR1 is LNHDA, CDR2 SQIVND, per germline (reference sequence). Trimming took 7 bases from V and 3 from J, leaving 10 bases between them. CDR3 protein: CASINRGGANVLTF. The CDR3, as DNA: TGTGCCAGTATAAATAGGGGTGGGGCCAACGTCCTGACTTTC.

The chain carries TRBV19 and TRBJ1-1, with 9 nucleotides matching TRBD1. With 6 bases clipped from V and 3 bases from J, the junction kept 14 bases outside the gene matches. CDR3 length: 17 residues. Looked up from germline, CDR1 is LNHDA and CDR2 is SQIVND (reference sequence). CDR3 residues: CASRLWGQGQGYTEAFF. CDR3 nucleotide sequence: TGTGCCAGTAGATTGTGGGGCCAGGGACAGGGCTACACTGAAGCTTTCTTT. The variable domain in full, with the rest retrieved from reference TRBV19 and TRBJ1-1, is DGGITQSPKYLFRKEGQNVTLSCEQNLNHDAMYWYRQDPGQGLRLIYYSQIVNDFQKGDIAEGYSVSREKKESFPLTVTSAQKNPTAFYLCASRLWGQGQGYTEAFFGQGTRLTVV.

The gene calls are TRBV15 and TRBJ2-5; TRBD1 agrees at 11 bases. Losses at the gene ends were 5 bases for V and 4 bases for J; bases not matched to a gene: 3. CDR3 length: 14 amino acids. Looked up from germline, CDR1 is LNHNV and CDR2 is YYDKDF (reference sequence). CDR3 region: CATSLDRGRETQYF. The CDR3 region has the DNA TGTGCCACCAGCTTGGACAGGGGGCGAGAGACCCAGTACTTC. The variable domain in full, with the rest retrieved from reference TRBV15 and TRBJ2-5, is DAMVIQNPRYQVTQFGKPVTLSCSQTLNHNVMYWYQQKSSQAPKLLFHYYDKDFNNEADTPDNFQSRRPNTSFCFLDIRSPGLGDTAMYLCATSLDRGRETQYFGPGTRLLVL.

The gene calls are TRBV29-1 and TRBJ1-1; TRBD1 matches at 9 bases. The V gene end was trimmed by 6 bases and the J gene end by 7 bases; junction bases not matched to a gene: 3. Per germline, CDR1 SQVTM and CDR2 ANQGSEA. CDR3 size: 11 residues. In DNA form, the CDR3 reads TGCAGCGTCAGACAGGGGGGTGAAGCTTTCTTT. Its translation: CSVRQGGEAFF.

The chain combines TRBV4-3 with TRBJ2-1; 12 bases align to TRBD2. CDR1 LGHNA and CDR2 YSLEER come from the germline V gene. Trimming cost V 3 bases and J 1 base; bases outside gene matches: 13. CDR3 length: 20 amino acids. The DNA of the CDR3 is TGCGCCAGCAGCCATGAGGCGGGTCTAGCGGGGGGGATATCCTACAATGAGCAGTTCTTC. Translation: CASSHEAGLAGGISYNEQFF.

V is TRBV30 and J is TRBJ1-5, with 10 positions matching TRBD1. The CDR3 is made up of 15 amino acids. The ends lost 3 bases at V and 2 bases at J; junction bases unmatched: 4. The germline V gene encodes CDR1 GTSNPN and CDR2 SVGIG (reference sequence). CDR3 DNA: TGTGCCTGGAGGCCCGGGACAGGGGGCAATCAGCCCCAGCATTTT. As protein: CAWRPGTGGNQPQHF.

As for this clone: One end of the junction is discordant with germline, which a read error may explain. The V call is TRBV7-7, the J call TRBJ2-5; D may be TRBD1 (7 bases). CDR3 length: 16 amino acids. Germline V gene sequence: CDR1 SSHAT, CDR2 FNYEAQ (reference sequence). The CDR3 region has the DNA TGTGCTAGCAGCCAGGGGGGCATCACCGGGGGAGAGACCCAGTACTTC. It codes for CASSQGGITGGETQYF.

This chain connects TRBV7-2 to TRBJ1-4; D is perhaps TRBD1 (5 bases). Germline assignment: CDR1 SGHTA and CDR2 FQGNSA. Trimming took 5 bases from V and 1 from J, leaving 11 bases between them. This CDR3 region has 15 residues. CDR3: CASSAPGLTNEKLFF. The CDR3 DNA reads as TGTGCCAGCAGCGCACCGGGACTAACTAATGAAAAACTGTTTTTT. Complete variable domain (other parts from reference TRBV7-2 and TRBJ1-4): GAGVSQSPSNKVTEKGKDVELRCDPISGHTALYWYRQSLGQGLEFLIYFQGNSAPDKSGLPSDRFSAERTGGSVSTLTIQRTQQEDSAVYLCASSAPGLTNEKLFFGSGTQLSVL.

This clone has only a few counts. The rearrangement joins TRBV30 to TRBJ2-1; 11 positions agree with TRBD2. CDR1 and CDR2 from the germline V gene are GTSNPN and SVGIG (reference sequence). The CDR3 consists of 15 residues. Trimming at V came to 0 bases and at J to 9 bases, leaving 7 bases not matched to a gene. Written as DNA, the CDR3 is TGTGCCTGGAGTGTAGCTCGTAGCGGGGGGGGTGAGCAGTTCTTC. This codes for CAWSVARSGGGEQFF.

The J gene is TRBJ2-5, the V gene TRBV6-1, with 8 bases matching TRBD2. This CDR3 is 15 amino acids long. The germline gives CDR1 MNHNS, CDR2 SASEGT. V lost 4 bases to trimming and J lost 5 bases; unmatched junction nucleotides: 9. The CDR3 coding sequence is TGTGCCAGCAGTGTAAGGCTAGCGGGTTTGGAGACCCAGTACTTC. Translating gives CASSVRLAGLETQYF.

The chain joins TRBV4-1 to TRBJ2-3; 9 bases are shared with TRBD1. V lost 4 bases, J lost 4 bases, and 3 bases stayed unmatched. Germline values: CDR1 MGHRA, CDR2 YSYEKL. This CDR3 contains 14 residues. The CDR3 DNA follows: TGCGCCAGCAGCCGGGACAGGGTCCCAGATACGCAGTATTTT. Translation gives CASSRDRVPDTQYF.

J is TRBJ2-7 and V is TRBV5-1; 9 nucleotides agree with TRBD1. Germline lookup yields CDR1 SGHRS and CDR2 YFSETQ. The CDR3 length is 15 residues. Germline trimming cut 3 bases from V and 4 bases from J; bases unmatched to any gene: 8. The CDR3 nucleotides are TGCGCCAGCAGCTCATTACAGGGGGCGAATTACGAGCAGTACTTC. This gives the protein CASSSLQGANYEQYF.

V and J are TRBV29-1 and TRBJ2-7; 7 positions match TRBD1. Germline assignment: CDR1 SQVTM and CDR2 ANQGSEA. The CDR3 contains 14 residues. The V gene end was trimmed by 6 bases and the J gene end by 3 bases; junction bases not matched to a gene: 11. Here the CDR3 DNA reads TGCAGCGTGGGCCGGGACAGACTAAACTACGAGCAGTACTTC. It encodes CSVGRDRLNYEQYF.

V is TRBV5-1 and J is TRBJ2-5; TRBD2 agrees at 12 bases. There are 17 residues in the CDR3. V shed 0 bases, J shed 5 bases, and the junction held 8 bases outside the gene matches. CDR1 is SGHRS and CDR2 is YFSETQ in the germline V gene. The CDR3 is CASSLVGLAGGPETQYF. In DNA form, the CDR3 reads TGCGCCAGCAGCTTGGTGGGTCTAGCGGGGGGGCCGGAGACCCAGTACTTC.

The V call is TRBV4-3, the J call TRBJ1-3; TRBD1 matches 7 bases. This CDR3 comprises 16 residues. The trim removed 4 bases at V and 0 bases at J, leaving 6 bases unmatched. Germline CDR1 is LGHNA and CDR2 is YSLEER. The CDR3 coding sequence is TGCGCCAGCAGCCCCAGGACAGGTCTCTCTGGAAACACCATATATTTT. The encoded protein is CASSPRTGLSGNTIYF.

This chain joins TRBV7-2 and TRBJ1-6; a weak D match, TRBD1 (6 bases). The V gene's germline CDR1 is SGHTA and CDR2 FQGNSA. Trimming took off 1 base at V and 2 bases at J, with 12 bases between the two ends. CDR3 length: 17 amino acids. The CDR3 is CASSLVGGGAYNSPLHF. Here the CDR3 DNA reads TGTGCCAGCAGCTTAGTCGGCGGGGGCGCCTATAATTCACCCCTCCACTTT.

This chain joins TRBV7-3 and TRBJ2-1; 9 bases agree with TRBD1. The ends lost 2 bases at V and 2 bases at J; junction bases unmatched: 1. This CDR3 has 15 residues. Germline V gene lookup returns CDR1 SGHTA and CDR2 FQGTGA. This CDR3 reads CASSLDRGAYNEQFF. The CDR3 DNA reads TGTGCCAGCAGCTTAGACAGGGGGGCCTACAATGAGCAGTTCTTC.

The rearrangement joins TRBV16 to TRBJ2-5, with TRBD2 identical over 12 bases. CDR3 size: 17 residues. The V and J ends lost 4 bases and 3 bases, in that order; junction bases with no gene match: 9. The germline V gene encodes CDR1 KGHSY and CDR2 FQNENV. CDR3 sequence reads: CASSRHRTSGAEETQYF. CDR3 nucleotides: TGTGCCAGCAGCCGACATCGGACTAGCGGGGCGGAAGAGACCCAGTACTTC.

The chain combines TRBV7-6 with TRBJ2-7; the match to TRBD1 covers 8 bases. This CDR3 has 14 amino acids. The germline V gene encodes CDR1 SGHVS and CDR2 FNYEAQ. The V gene end was trimmed by 5 bases and the J gene end by 3 bases; junction bases not matched to a gene: 6. CDR3 sequence: CASSLRTGIYEQYF. Written as DNA, the CDR3 is TGTGCCAGCAGCCTACGGACAGGGATCTACGAGCAGTACTTC.